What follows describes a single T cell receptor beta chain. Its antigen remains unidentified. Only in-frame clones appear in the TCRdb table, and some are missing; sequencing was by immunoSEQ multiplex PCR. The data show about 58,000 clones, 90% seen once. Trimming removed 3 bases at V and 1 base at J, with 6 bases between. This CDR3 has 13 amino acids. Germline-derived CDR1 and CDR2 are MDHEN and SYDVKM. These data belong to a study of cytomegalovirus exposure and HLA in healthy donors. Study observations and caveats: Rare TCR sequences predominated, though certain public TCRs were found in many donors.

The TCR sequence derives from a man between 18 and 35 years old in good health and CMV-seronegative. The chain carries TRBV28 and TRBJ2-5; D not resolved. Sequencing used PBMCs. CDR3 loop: CASSFTAQETQYF. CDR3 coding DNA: TGTGCCAGCAGTTTTACAGCCCAAGAGACCCAGTACTTC.